Shown below are 3 T cell receptor beta chains from a single sample sequenced in a study of T-cell memory formation after mild COVID-19. TCRdb passed the 5' RACE reads through MiXCR, listing each CDR3 protein once. Counted here are 450,000 or so distinct CDR3 sequences, about 23% occurring once; the ten biggest clones make up roughly an eighth. The source material was PBMCs or a T cell subset sorted from them (not recorded which). Source of these receptors: an adult woman who had mild COVID-19 (a few samples of this study predate the infection). Cell type and time point are not known.

This chain links TRBV12-3 or TRBV12-4 with TRBJ2-6; D could derive from TRBD1 or TRBD2 (5 bases each). Deletions cut 6 bases from V and 2 bases from J, with 8 bases between. The CDR3 covers 14 residues. This CDR3 is CASRRDAGANVLTF. The CDR3 bases are TGTGCCAGCAGACGGGACGCTGGGGCCAACGTCCTGACTTTC.

The chain couples TRBV14 to TRBJ2-3; a possible D gene is TRBD2 (5 bases). V lost 4 bases and J lost 3, with 11 bases in between. CDR3 length equals 14 residues. CDR1 SGHDN and CDR2 FVKESK come from the germline V gene. The CDR3: CASSRLRVTDTQYF. The CDR3 nucleotides read TGTGCCAGCAGCCGACTAAGGGTGACAGATACGCAGTATTTT.

This clonotype showed up just a few times. The rearrangement uses TRBV3-1 and TRBJ1-1; perhaps TRBD1 as D (5 bases). The germline V and J ends were trimmed by 4 bases and 6 bases, with 12 bases remaining between them. Germline V gene data show CDR1 as LGHDT and CDR2 as YNNKEL (reference sequence). The CDR3 extends over 13 amino acids. CDR3 sequence reads: CASSPFRGAEAFF. For the CDR3, the DNA is TGTGCCAGCAGCCCGTTTAGGGGAGCTGAAGCTTTCTTT.